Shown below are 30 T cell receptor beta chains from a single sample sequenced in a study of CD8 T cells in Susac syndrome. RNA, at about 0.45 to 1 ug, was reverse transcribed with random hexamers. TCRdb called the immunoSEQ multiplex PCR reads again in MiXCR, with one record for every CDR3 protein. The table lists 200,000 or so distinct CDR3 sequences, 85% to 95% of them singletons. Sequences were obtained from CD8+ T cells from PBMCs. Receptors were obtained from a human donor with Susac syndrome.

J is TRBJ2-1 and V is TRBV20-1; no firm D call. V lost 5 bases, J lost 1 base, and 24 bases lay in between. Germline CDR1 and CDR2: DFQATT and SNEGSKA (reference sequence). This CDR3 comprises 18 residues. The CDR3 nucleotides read TGCAGTGCTCGAAGCCAGTCCTATTGGAGCGCGTCCTACAATGAGCAGTTCTTC. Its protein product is CSARSQSYWSASYNEQFF.

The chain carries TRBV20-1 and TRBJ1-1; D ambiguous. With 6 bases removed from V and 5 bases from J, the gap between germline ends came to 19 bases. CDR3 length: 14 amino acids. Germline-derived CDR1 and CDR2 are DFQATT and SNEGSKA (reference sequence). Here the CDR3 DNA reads TGCAGTGCCACAAGGACCCAACGGATTACTGAAGCTTTCTTT. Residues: CSATRTQRITEAFF.

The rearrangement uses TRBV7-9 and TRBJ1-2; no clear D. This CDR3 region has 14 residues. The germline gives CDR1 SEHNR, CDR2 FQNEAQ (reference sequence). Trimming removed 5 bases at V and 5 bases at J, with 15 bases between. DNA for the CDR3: TGTGCCAGCAGCCCAGAGAACGGACCTTATGGCTACACCTTC. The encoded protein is CASSPENGPYGYTF.

Written as DNA, the CDR3 is TGTGCCAGTAGGGGGGGACAGGACAATCAGCCCCAGCATTTT. Protein: CASRGGQDNQPQHF. The genes are TRBV19 and TRBJ1-5; 8 positions agree with TRBD1. The CDR3 totals 14 residues. Germline V gene data show CDR1 as LNHDA and CDR2 as SQIVND (reference sequence). The trim removed 6 bases at V and 3 bases at J, leaving 4 bases unmatched.

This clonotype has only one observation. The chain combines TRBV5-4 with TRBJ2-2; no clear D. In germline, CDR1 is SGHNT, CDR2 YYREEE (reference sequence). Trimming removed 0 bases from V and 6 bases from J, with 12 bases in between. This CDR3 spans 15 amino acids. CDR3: CASSLGQARAGELFF. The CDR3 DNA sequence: TGTGCCAGCAGCTTGGGTCAGGCCCGGGCCGGGGAGCTGTTTTTT.

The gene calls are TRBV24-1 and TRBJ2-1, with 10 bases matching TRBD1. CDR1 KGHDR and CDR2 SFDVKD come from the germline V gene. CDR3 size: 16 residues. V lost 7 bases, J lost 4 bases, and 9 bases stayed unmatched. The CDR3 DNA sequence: TGTGCCACCAGAGAGTCCGGGACAGGGGATTACAATGAGCAGTTCTTC. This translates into CATRESGTGDYNEQFF.

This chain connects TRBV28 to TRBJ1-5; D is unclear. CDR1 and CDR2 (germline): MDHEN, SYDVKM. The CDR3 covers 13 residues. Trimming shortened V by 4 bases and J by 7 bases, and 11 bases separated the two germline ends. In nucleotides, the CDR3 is TGTGCCAGCAGTTCAAGGGTTAAGCAGCCCCAGCATTTT. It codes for CASSSRVKQPQHF.

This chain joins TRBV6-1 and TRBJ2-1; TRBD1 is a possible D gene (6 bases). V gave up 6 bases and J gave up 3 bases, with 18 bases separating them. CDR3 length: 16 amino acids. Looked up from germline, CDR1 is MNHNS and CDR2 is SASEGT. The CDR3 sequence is CASSQGTSVFYNEQFF. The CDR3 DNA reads TGTGCCAGCAGCCAGGGGACGAGCGTCTTCTACAATGAGCAGTTCTTC.

The CDR3 region is CACGGPVYNEQFF. DNA for the CDR3: TGTGCCTGTGGGGGGCCGGTCTACAATGAGCAGTTCTTC. The rearrangement uses TRBV30 and TRBJ2-1; either TRBD1 or TRBD2 may supply D (6 bases each). The CDR3 has 13 amino acids. V was cut by 6 bases and J by 3 bases, with 12 bases left in between. The germline V gene has CDR1 GTSNPN and CDR2 SVGIG (reference sequence). Together with reference TRBV30 and TRBJ2-1, the CDR3 gives the full variable domain: SQTIHQWPATLVQPVGSPLSLECTVEGTSNPNLYWYRQAAGRGLQLLFYSVGIGQISSEVPQNLSASRPQDRQFILSSKKLLLSDSGFYLCACGGPVYNEQFFGPGTRLTVL.

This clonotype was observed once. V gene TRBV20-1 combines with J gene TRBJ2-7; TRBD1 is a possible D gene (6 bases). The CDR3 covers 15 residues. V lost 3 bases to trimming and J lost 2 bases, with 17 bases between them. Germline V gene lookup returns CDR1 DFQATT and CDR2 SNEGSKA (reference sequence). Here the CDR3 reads CSARPRTALTYEQYF. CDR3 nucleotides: TGCAGTGCTAGGCCCCGGACAGCCCTTACCTACGAGCAGTACTTC.

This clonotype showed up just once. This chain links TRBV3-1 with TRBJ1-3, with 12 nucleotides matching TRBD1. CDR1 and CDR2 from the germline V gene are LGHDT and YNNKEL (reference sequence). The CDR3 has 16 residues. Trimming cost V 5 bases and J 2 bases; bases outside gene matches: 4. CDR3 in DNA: TGTGCCAGCAGCAGCCGGGACAGGGGGCCTGGAAACACCATATATTTT. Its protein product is CASSSRDRGPGNTIYF.

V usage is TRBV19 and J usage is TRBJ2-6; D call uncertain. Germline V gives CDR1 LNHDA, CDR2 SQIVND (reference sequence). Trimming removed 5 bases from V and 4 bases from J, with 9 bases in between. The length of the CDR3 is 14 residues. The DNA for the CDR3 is TGTGCCAGTAGTCTAGGTGGCGGGGCCAACGTCCTGACTTTC. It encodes CASSLGGGANVLTF.

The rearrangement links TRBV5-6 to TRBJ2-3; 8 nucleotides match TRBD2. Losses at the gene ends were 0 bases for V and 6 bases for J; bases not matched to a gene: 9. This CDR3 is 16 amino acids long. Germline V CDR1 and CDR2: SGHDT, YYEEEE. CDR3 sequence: CASSLERGTSKDTQYF. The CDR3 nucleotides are TGTGCCAGCAGCTTGGAGCGTGGGACTAGTAAGGATACGCAGTATTTT. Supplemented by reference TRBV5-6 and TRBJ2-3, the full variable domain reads DAGVTQSPTHLIKTRGQQVTLRCSPKSGHDTVSWYQQALGQGPQFIFQYYEEEERQRGNFPDRFSGHQFPNYSSELNVNALLLGDSALYLCASSLERGTSKDTQYFGPGTRLTVL.

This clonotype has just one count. CDR3 nucleotides: TGTGCCACCAGCACCACAGATGAGAACCCGAGGTACAATGAGCAGTTCTTC. It codes for CATSTTDENPRYNEQFF. The rearrangement uses TRBV15 and TRBJ2-1; no firm D call. Trimming took 4 bases from V and 4 from J, leaving 20 bases between them. Germline assignment: CDR1 LNHNV and CDR2 YYDKDF (reference sequence). This CDR3 region has 17 residues.

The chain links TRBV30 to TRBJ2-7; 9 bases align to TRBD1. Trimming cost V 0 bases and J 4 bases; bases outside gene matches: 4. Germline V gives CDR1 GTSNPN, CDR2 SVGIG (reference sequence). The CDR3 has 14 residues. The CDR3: CAWSVDRGRYEQYF. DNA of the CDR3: TGTGCCTGGAGTGTGGACAGGGGAAGATACGAGCAGTACTTC.

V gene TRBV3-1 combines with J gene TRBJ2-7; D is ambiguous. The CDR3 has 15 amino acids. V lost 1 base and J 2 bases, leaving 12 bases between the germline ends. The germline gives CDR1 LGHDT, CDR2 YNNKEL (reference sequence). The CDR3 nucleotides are TGTGCCAGCAGCCAAGCTTCAGACGGAACCTACGAGCAGTACTTC. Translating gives CASSQASDGTYEQYF.

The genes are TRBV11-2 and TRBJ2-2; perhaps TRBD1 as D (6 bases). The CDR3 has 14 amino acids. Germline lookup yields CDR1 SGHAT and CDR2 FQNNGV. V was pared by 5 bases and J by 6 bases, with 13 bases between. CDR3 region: CASSHWTAAGELFF. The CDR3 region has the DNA TGTGCCAGCAGCCACTGGACAGCGGCCGGGGAGCTGTTTTTT. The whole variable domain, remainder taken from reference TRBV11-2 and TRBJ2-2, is EAGVAQSPRYKIIEKRQSVAFWCNPISGHATLYWYQQILGQGPKLLIQFQNNGVVDDSQLPKDRFSAERLKGVDSTLKIQPAKLEDSAVYLCASSHWTAAGELFFGEGSRLTVL.

The CDR3 DNA reads as TGTGCCAGCAGCTTAGAGAGGAGGACTGAAGCTTTCTTT. Residues: CASSLERRTEAFF. J is TRBJ1-1 and V is TRBV11-1; D not resolved. Trimming took off 1 base at V and 5 bases at J, with 8 bases between the two ends. Germline V lookup: CDR1 SGHAT, CDR2 FQDESV (reference sequence). The CDR3 consists of 13 residues.

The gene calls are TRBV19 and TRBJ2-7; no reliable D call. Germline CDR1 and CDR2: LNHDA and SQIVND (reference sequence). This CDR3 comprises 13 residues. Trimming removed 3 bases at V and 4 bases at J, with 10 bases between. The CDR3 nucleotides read TGTGCCAGTAGTATCTCAGGAGATTACGAGCAGTACTTC. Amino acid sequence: CASSISGDYEQYF.

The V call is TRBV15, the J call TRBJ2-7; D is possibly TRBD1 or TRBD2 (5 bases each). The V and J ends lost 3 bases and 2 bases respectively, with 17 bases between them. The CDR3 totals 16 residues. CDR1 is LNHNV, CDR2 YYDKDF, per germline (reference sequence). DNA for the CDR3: TGTGCCACCAGCAGCCCCACTCGGGACGGAACCTACGAGCAGTACTTC. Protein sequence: CATSSPTRDGTYEQYF.

The CDR3 protein is CASSQVARQETQYF. The CDR3 DNA is TGTGCCAGCAGCCAAGTTGCCAGACAAGAGACCCAGTACTTC. The rearrangement uses TRBV3-1 and TRBJ2-5; no reliable D call. In germline, CDR1 is LGHDT, CDR2 YNNKEL (reference sequence). With 1 base removed from V and 2 bases from J, the gap between germline ends came to 8 bases. CDR3 length equals 14 residues.

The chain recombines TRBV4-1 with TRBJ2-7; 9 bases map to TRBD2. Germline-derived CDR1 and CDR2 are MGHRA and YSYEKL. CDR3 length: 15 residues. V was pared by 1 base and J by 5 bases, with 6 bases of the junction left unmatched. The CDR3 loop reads CASSQAGGTSNEQYF. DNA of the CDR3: TGCGCCAGCAGCCAAGCTGGGGGGACTAGCAACGAGCAGTACTTC.

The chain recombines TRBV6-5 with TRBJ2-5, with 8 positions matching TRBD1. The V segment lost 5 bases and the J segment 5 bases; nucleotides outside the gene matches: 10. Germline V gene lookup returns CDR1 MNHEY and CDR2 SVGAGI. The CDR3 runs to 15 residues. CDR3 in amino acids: CASSPEWTGWETQYF. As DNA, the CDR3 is TGTGCCAGCAGTCCCGAATGGACAGGGTGGGAGACCCAGTACTTC.

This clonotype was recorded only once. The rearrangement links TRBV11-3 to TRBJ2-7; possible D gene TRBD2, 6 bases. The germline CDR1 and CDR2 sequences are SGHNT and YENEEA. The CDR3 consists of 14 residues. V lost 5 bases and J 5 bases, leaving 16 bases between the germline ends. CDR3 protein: CASSPGTDYDEQYF. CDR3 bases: TGTGCCAGCAGCCCCGGGACTGACTATGACGAGCAGTACTTC.

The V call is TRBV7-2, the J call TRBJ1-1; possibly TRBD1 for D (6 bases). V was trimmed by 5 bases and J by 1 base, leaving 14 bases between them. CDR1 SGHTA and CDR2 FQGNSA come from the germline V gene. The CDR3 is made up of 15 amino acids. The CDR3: CASSPVGAENTEAFF. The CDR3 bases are TGTGCCAGCAGCCCGGTGGGGGCAGAGAACACTGAAGCTTTCTTT.

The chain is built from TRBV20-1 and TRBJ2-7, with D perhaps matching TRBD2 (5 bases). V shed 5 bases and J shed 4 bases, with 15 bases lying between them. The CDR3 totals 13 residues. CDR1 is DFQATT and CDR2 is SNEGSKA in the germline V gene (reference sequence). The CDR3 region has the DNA TGCAGTGCTCCTTTCGGGCTAGCTTACGAGCAGTACTTC. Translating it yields CSAPFGLAYEQYF.

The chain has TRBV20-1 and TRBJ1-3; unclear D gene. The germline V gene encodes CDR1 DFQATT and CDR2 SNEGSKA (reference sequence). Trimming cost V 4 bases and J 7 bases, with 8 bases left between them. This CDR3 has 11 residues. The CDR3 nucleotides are TGCAGTGCTAATGTCGGGAACACCATATATTTT. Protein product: CSANVGNTIYF.

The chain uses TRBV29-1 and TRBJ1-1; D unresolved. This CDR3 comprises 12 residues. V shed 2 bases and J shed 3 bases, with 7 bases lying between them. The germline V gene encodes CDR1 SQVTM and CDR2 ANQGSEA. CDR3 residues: CSVEQAYTEAFF. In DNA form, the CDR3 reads TGCAGCGTTGAACAGGCGTACACTGAAGCTTTCTTT.

The CDR3 spells CASSAGTVLNEQFF. The CDR3 DNA is TGTGCCAGCAGCGCCGGGACAGTCCTCAATGAGCAGTTCTTC. This sequence joins TRBV7-9 and TRBJ2-1; 7 bases are a match to TRBD1. CDR1 is SEHNR and CDR2 is FQNEAQ in the germline V gene (reference sequence). Unmatched junction bases numbered 7, after V lost 5 bases and J lost 6 bases. The CDR3 totals 14 residues.

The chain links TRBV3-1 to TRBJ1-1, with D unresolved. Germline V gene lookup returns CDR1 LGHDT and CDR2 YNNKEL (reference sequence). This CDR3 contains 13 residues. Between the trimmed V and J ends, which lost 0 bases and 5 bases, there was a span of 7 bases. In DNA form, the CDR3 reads TGTGCCAGCAGCCAAGATCCGGGGACTGAAGCTTTCTTT. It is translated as CASSQDPGTEAFF.